This TCR beta chain was identified during a study of beta chain features in type 1 diabetes. Germline CDR1 reads SGHAT; CDR2 reads FQNNGV. The CDR3 runs to 13 residues. V lost 0 bases to trimming and J lost 2 bases, with 5 bases between them. This clone was detected only a few times. Its antigen is as yet unknown. Findings of the study overall: Within each of all four CD4+ subsets, Type 1 diabetes patients had TCRB CDR3s that were moderately but significantly shorter.

Isolated RNA was reverse transcribed in full, so expressed TCRB transcripts were sequenced. Clones were sequenced by immunoSEQ multiplex PCR, and TCRdb holds only the in-frame ones, with some missing. The sample carries 300,000 or so clones, approximately 9.9% recorded once. This clonotype originated in a man under 40 with type 1 diabetes. Material: central memory CD4+ T cells from blood. The chain links TRBV11-2 to TRBJ2-7; D is uncertain. The CDR3 nucleotides read TGTGCCAGCAGCTTAGAGGGGACCTACGAGCAGTACTTC. It is translated as CASSLEGTYEQYF.